Following are 9 T cell receptor beta chains from one sample sequenced in a study of PD-1 blockade in classical Hodgkin lymphoma (dated by TCRdb to the early 2020s). Explained via the paper, the time point label denotes: cycle 1 day 1 (C1D1), immediately before nivolumab initiation. Every trial patient had relapsed following autologous stem cell transplantation, and prior brentuximab vedotin exposure was what differed among cohorts A, B and C. Libraries were prepared through the immunoSEQ multiplex PCR assay. Held by TCRdb, this immuneACCESS table contains in-frame sequences only and omits some clones. Under half of the omission traces to an unresolved V gene where checked; the cause of the rest is unknown. This sample comprises roughly 40,000 clones, 88% of them detected only once. The ten top clones hold over 8% of the sample. The sample was peripheral blood mononuclear cells (PBMCs), taken at baseline. The receptors were sampled from a human donor with classical Hodgkin lymphoma.

The chain recombines TRBV4-1 with TRBJ2-7; 11 bases are shared with TRBD2. Per germline, CDR1 MGHRA and CDR2 YSYEKL. The junction had 9 bases not matched to a gene; V was cut back by 4 bases and J by 7 bases. This CDR3 region has 15 residues. The CDR3 reads CASSPEPLAGVEQYF. DNA for the CDR3: TGCGCCAGCAGCCCAGAGCCACTAGCGGGAGTTGAGCAGTACTTC.

The V and J genes are TRBV28 and TRBJ1-1; D remains unclear. CDR1 MDHEN and CDR2 SYDVKM come from the germline V gene. V was clipped by 8 bases and J by 0 bases, with 16 bases between them. CDR3 size: 15 residues. For the CDR3, the DNA is TGTGCCAGCTCCCGGGCCTTAACTTTGAACACTGAAGCTTTCTTT. This gives the protein CASSRALTLNTEAFF.

The chain couples TRBV6-1 to TRBJ2-7, with D perhaps TRBD1 (6 bases). The germline V gene encodes CDR1 MNHNS and CDR2 SASEGT. The V end was cut by 6 bases, the J end by 3 bases, with 12 bases between. The CDR3 is 13 amino acids. The CDR3 protein is CASSRDTFYEQYF. In DNA, the CDR3 is TGTGCCAGCAGCCGGGACACCTTCTACGAGCAGTACTTC.

This clone appeared a few times. This CDR3 reads CASSQRGSSYGYTF. The CDR3 region has the DNA TGTGCCAGCAGCCAACGGGGTTCCAGCTATGGCTACACCTTC. The chain uses TRBV7-9 and TRBJ1-2; D not certain. The germline CDR1 and CDR2 sequences are SEHNR and FQNEAQ (reference sequence). The CDR3 totals 14 residues. Trimming removed 5 bases from V and 4 bases from J, with 14 bases in between.

V gene TRBV5-1 combines with J gene TRBJ2-3; D gene unclear. The CDR3 has 13 amino acids. V was clipped by 2 bases and J by 2 bases, with 6 bases between them. Germline CDR1 reads SGHRS; CDR2 reads YFSETQ. CDR3 sequence (DNA): TGCGCCAGCAGCTTAGGGATCACAGATACGCAGTATTTT. Translating gives CASSLGITDTQYF. Full variable domain (rest looked up from reference TRBV5-1 and TRBJ2-3): KAGVTQTPRYLIKTRGQQVTLSCSPISGHRSVSWYQQTPGQGLQFLFEYFSETQRNKGNFPGRFSGRQFSNSRSEMNVSTLELGDSALYLCASSLGITDTQYFGPGTRLTVL.

CDR3 sequence reads: CARREGTDTQYF. For the CDR3, the DNA is TGTGCCAGGAGAGAAGGCACAGATACGCAGTATTTT. V usage is TRBV6-6 and J usage is TRBJ2-3; the D is unclear. Germline V gene lookup returns CDR1 MNHNY and CDR2 SVGAGI (reference sequence). Trimming removed 9 bases from V and 1 base from J, with 8 bases in between. CDR3 length: 12 residues.

The chain employs TRBV7-2 and TRBJ2-2; D is unresolved. The CDR3 is 13 residues long. Trimming took off 3 bases at V and 4 bases at J, with 6 bases between the two ends. The germline V gene has CDR1 SGHTA and CDR2 FQGNSA. CDR3 bases: TGTGCCAGCAGCTTTGACTCCACCGGGGAGCTGTTTTTT. This sequence encodes CASSFDSTGELFF.

The chain recombines TRBV4-1 with TRBJ2-3; D uncertain. Germline V gives CDR1 MGHRA, CDR2 YSYEKL. The CDR3 consists of 15 residues. V gave up 1 base and J gave up 2 bases, with 10 bases separating them. The chain's CDR3 is CASSQAPGSTDTQYF. CDR3 in DNA: TGCGCCAGCAGCCAAGCCCCCGGATCCACAGATACGCAGTATTTT.

The sample holds a few counts of this clone. The chain uses TRBV7-6 and TRBJ2-7; possibly TRBD1 for D (5 bases). CDR1 is SGHVS, CDR2 FNYEAQ, per germline. The V end lost 0 bases, the J end lost 3 bases, and 12 bases lay between the germline ends. The CDR3 has 15 amino acids. As DNA, the CDR3 is TGTGCCAGCAGCTTAGCTTTAGGGGCAGTCTACGAGCAGTACTTC. Translation: CASSLALGAVYEQYF. Filled out from reference TRBV7-6 and TRBJ2-7, the complete variable domain reads GAGVSQSPRYKVTKRGQDVALRCDPISGHVSLYWYRQALGQGPEFLTYFNYEAQQDKSGLPNDRFSAERPEGSISTLTIQRTEQRDSAMYRCASSLALGAVYEQYFGPGTRLTVT.